The clone carrying this T cell receptor beta chain has ten or more counts. The antigen remains undetermined. TCR cDNA, made by 5'RACE template switching, carried an added universal primer site and UMIs. Using its own MiXCR run on the 5' RACE reads, TCRdb lists one record per CDR3 protein. The sample has some 29,000 distinct CDR3 sequences; over 4.5% are singletons. The CDR3 extends over 20 amino acids. The V gene lost 3 bases and the J gene lost 0 bases, with 24 bases spanning the gap. The germline V gene has CDR1 LGHNA and CDR2 YNFKEQ. This specimen comes from a study of T cells after yellow fever vaccination. Study-level findings and limits: Repertoires sorted by FACS could include abundant clonotypes that are contaminants from the bulk population. A weaker but faster secondary response was observed, peaking on day 5 versus 15. The study re-detected most primary-vaccination clones after the booster (nearly 97% CD4, around 89% CD8).

The receptor was isolated from a man under 40 who received the YFV17D yellow fever vaccine. This material consisted of CD8+ T cells sorted from PBMCs, taken 10 days after the yellow fever booster vaccination. The rearrangement links TRBV4-2 to TRBJ2-1; perhaps TRBD1 as D (5 bases). CDR3 in DNA: TGTGCCAGCAGCCACTCGTCACACGTCTTGGGGCTAAGCTCCTACAATGAGCAGTTCTTC. It encodes CASSHSSHVLGLSSYNEQFF.